The present T cell receptor beta chain was sequenced within a study of shared clonotypes between healthy human individuals. It was 300 to 350 ng DNA, about 30,000 T cell genomes, that went into each replicate PCR of unsorted PBMC. Repertoires were generated with immunoSEQ multiplex PCR, while TCRdb's copy carries only in-frame clones and drops some. Among about 510,000 clones listed, over 60% were seen once. In germline, CDR1 is MNHNS, CDR2 SASEGT. CDR3 length: 15 amino acids. V was pared by 6 bases and J by 9 bases, with 14 bases of the junction left unmatched. Sequencing was carried out using PBMCs. This receptor was identified in a woman aged 40 to 50 in good health. Some clones in this sample may be carry-over from other donors' samples. The genes are TRBV6-1 and TRBJ2-1; TRBD2 matches 7 bases. DNA of the CDR3: TGTGCCAGCAGCCCCCAAAAGCGGGACCAAACTGAGCAGTTCTTC. Translated: CASSPQKRDQTEQFF.